Each of the 28 T cell receptor beta chains below was sequenced from the same sample in a study of T-cell reconstitution after alpha-beta-depleted transplantation in children. Unique molecular identifiers were used in preparing the TCRbeta library. TCRdb re-derived calls from the PCR reads in MiXCR, one entry per CDR3 protein. The sample has around 680,000 distinct CDR3 sequences, around a sixth seen once. The sequencing here drew on PBMCs from the stem cell graft donor, taken from the stem cell graft. The receptor source for this set is a human donor who donated a stem cell graft to a child with acute myeloid leukemia.

The chain couples TRBV7-9 to TRBJ2-1; 8 bases map to TRBD2. Germline lookup yields CDR1 SEHNR and CDR2 FQNEAQ (reference sequence). This CDR3 has 14 residues. Trimming at V came to 7 bases and at J to 8 bases, leaving 10 bases not matched to a gene. The CDR3 region is CASIRGVAGHEQFF. The CDR3 DNA reads as TGTGCCAGCATCCGGGGGGTAGCGGGGCATGAGCAGTTCTTC.

In this sample, this clonotype turned up a few times. The chain links TRBV5-4 to TRBJ2-2; no clear D gene. The CDR3 contains 15 residues. V lost 1 base and J lost 0, with 7 bases in between. Germline lookup yields CDR1 SGHNT and CDR2 YYREEE (reference sequence). CDR3 sequence: CASSLTTANTGELFF. The CDR3 bases are TGTGCCAGCAGCTTGACAACCGCGAACACCGGGGAGCTGTTTTTT.

In its sample, this clonotype was seen many times. The V and J genes are TRBV6-1 and TRBJ1-2; 8 nucleotides match TRBD1. The CDR3 totals 15 residues. V trimming: 5 bases; J trimming: 0 bases; junction bases outside the gene matches: 5. In germline, CDR1 is MNHNS, CDR2 SASEGT. The CDR3 DNA is TGTGCCAGCAGTACCGGGACAGGAACTAACTATGGCTACACCTTC. It specifies CASSTGTGTNYGYTF.

This rearrangement joins TRBV4-3 to TRBJ1-5; no definite D call. This CDR3 spans 13 amino acids. The V end lost 5 bases, the J end lost 7 bases, and 12 bases lay between the germline ends. Germline CDR1 reads LGHNA; CDR2 reads YSLEER. Written as DNA, the CDR3 is TGCGCCAGCAGCTTTACAAAAAACCAGCCCCAGCATTTT. It yields the protein CASSFTKNQPQHF.

This clonotype was recorded many times. V usage is TRBV4-2 and J usage is TRBJ1-6; D gene unclear. The length of the CDR3 is 16 residues. The V end was cut by 4 bases, the J end by 7 bases, with 17 bases between. Looked up from germline, CDR1 is LGHNA and CDR2 is YNFKEQ. In DNA form, the CDR3 reads TGTGCCAGCAGCCCCAGTGGAGGATCAAGGAATTCACCCCTCCACTTT. Encoded protein: CASSPSGGSRNSPLHF.

This clonotype was seen repeatedly, ten times or more. The chain recombines TRBV15 with TRBJ2-5; a possible D gene is TRBD1 (7 bases). This CDR3 contains 17 residues. Trimming cost V 4 bases and J 4 bases, with 22 bases left between them. The germline V gene has CDR1 LNHNV and CDR2 YYDKDF (reference sequence). The CDR3 reads CATSTSATGEWVETQYF. The CDR3 bases are TGTGCCACCAGCACTAGCGCCACAGGGGAGTGGGTAGAGACCCAGTACTTC.

This chain connects TRBV20-1 to TRBJ2-5; either TRBD1 or TRBD2 may supply D (5 bases each). The germline gives CDR1 DFQATT, CDR2 SNEGSKA (reference sequence). CDR3 size: 16 residues. V lost 6 bases and J 7 bases, leaving 27 bases between the germline ends. In nucleotides, the CDR3 is TGCAGTGCCAACCTTCGGGGCTACTCGGGGTGGGTGACCCAGTACTTC. Amino acids: CSANLRGYSGWVTQYF.

This chain connects TRBV7-9 to TRBJ1-3; D uncertain. CDR1 is SEHNR and CDR2 is FQNEAQ in the germline V gene (reference sequence). Between the trimmed V and J ends, which lost 3 bases and 4 bases, there was a span of 7 bases. The CDR3 is 13 amino acids. The CDR3 DNA is TGTGCCAGCAGCTTGTACCAGGGAAACACCATATATTTT. It specifies CASSLYQGNTIYF.

This chain uses TRBV7-2 with TRBJ2-1, with D possibly called TRBD1 or TRBD2 (6 bases each). The CDR3 runs 15 residues. With 5 bases removed from V and 10 bases from J, the gap between germline ends came to 21 bases. The germline V gene has CDR1 SGHTA and CDR2 FQGNSA. The CDR3 DNA follows: TGTGCCAGCAGCCTGCAGGGGACTCAGGGAGGAGAGCAGTTCTTC. This codes for CASSLQGTQGGEQFF.

The chain is built from TRBV5-5 and TRBJ2-5; 7 nucleotides agree with TRBD2. This CDR3 has 16 residues. V dropped 6 bases and J dropped 5; count of bases not matched to a gene: 16. Germline lookup yields CDR1 SGHKS and CDR2 YYEKEE (reference sequence). CDR3 sequence: CASTLPLGAGEETQYF. CDR3 in DNA: TGTGCCAGCACCCTTCCCCTAGGGGCGGGAGAGGAGACCCAGTACTTC.

The chain links TRBV5-1 to TRBJ1-2; TRBD1 matches 9 bases. The trim removed 0 bases at V and 1 base at J, leaving 1 base unmatched. This CDR3 spans 15 amino acids. Looked up from germline, CDR1 is SGHRS and CDR2 is YFSETQ. The chain's CDR3 is CASSLGTGDNYGYTF. CDR3 bases: TGCGCCAGCAGCTTGGGGACAGGGGATAACTATGGCTACACCTTC.

This clonotype occurred a few times. This chain joins TRBV7-8 and TRBJ1-5; unclear D gene. The germline V gene encodes CDR1 SGHVS and CDR2 FQNEAQ. The CDR3 covers 17 residues. Trimming pared 0 bases from V and 1 base from J, leaving 13 bases between. The CDR3 DNA reads TGTGCCAGCAGCTTAGCATATCCGGGTAGGAGCAATCAGCCCCAGCATTTT. Protein sequence: CASSLAYPGRSNQPQHF.

This clonotype turned up a few times. The V gene is TRBV20-1, the J gene TRBJ1-2; D gene uncertain. The V gene's germline CDR1 is DFQATT and CDR2 SNEGSKA (reference sequence). The length of the CDR3 is 17 residues. Trimming shortened V by 2 bases and J by 3 bases, and 22 bases separated the two germline ends. The DNA of the CDR3 is TGCAGTGCTAGAAGACCGGCACTACAGCTCTCGGACTATGGCTACACCTTC. Translation: CSARRPALQLSDYGYTF.

V usage is TRBV11-2 and J usage is TRBJ2-3; perhaps TRBD1 as D (5 bases). V was shortened by 0 bases and J by 6 bases, with 16 bases between the two germline ends. CDR3 length: 16 amino acids. CDR1 SGHAT and CDR2 FQNNGV come from the germline V gene. The CDR3, as DNA: TGTGCCAGCAGCTTAGATCTGCAGGGTAGATTGGATACGCAGTATTTT. Amino acid sequence: CASSLDLQGRLDTQYF.

The chain carries TRBV20-1 and TRBJ2-5; weak D call: TRBD1 (6 bases). The CDR3 has 12 amino acids. Trimming left V 7 bases short and J 2 bases short, with 11 bases between. Germline V gene data show CDR1 as DFQATT and CDR2 as SNEGSKA (reference sequence). DNA for the CDR3: TGCAGTGGTCAACAGGGACAAGAGACCCAGTACTTC. It encodes CSGQQGQETQYF.

Many counts were recorded for this clonotype. The chain couples TRBV5-6 to TRBJ2-1, with 12 bases matching TRBD2. CDR3 length: 13 amino acids. V trimming: 8 bases; J trimming: 15 bases; junction bases outside the gene matches: 12. Germline V gene sequence: CDR1 SGHDT, CDR2 YYEEEE. The CDR3 DNA reads as TGTGCCAGTGTCCCGCCTAGCGGGGGGGTTCCGTTCTTC. Translating gives CASVPPSGGVPFF.

This clonotype has a handful of counts. This chain joins TRBV7-6 and TRBJ1-5; D not certain. Deletions cut 1 base from V and 5 bases from J, with 12 bases between. Germline CDR1 SGHVS, CDR2 FNYEAQ. The CDR3 runs to 15 residues. This chain's CDR3 is CASSLGSDPHQPQHF. The CDR3 DNA is TGTGCCAGCAGCTTAGGATCGGACCCACATCAGCCCCAGCATTTT. Full variable domain (outside the CDR3, taken from reference TRBV7-6 and TRBJ1-5): GAGVSQSPRYKVTKRGQDVALRCDPISGHVSLYWYRQALGQGPEFLTYFNYEAQQDKSGLPNDRFSAERPEGSISTLTIQRTEQRDSAMYRCASSLGSDPHQPQHFGDGTRLSIL.

This clonotype has ten or more counts. The chain recombines TRBV20-1 with TRBJ1-1; unclear D gene. This CDR3 region has 14 residues. Trimming took 6 bases from V and 3 from J, leaving 17 bases between them. CDR1 DFQATT and CDR2 SNEGSKA come from the germline V gene (reference sequence). This CDR3 reads CSATRGREDTEAFF. The DNA of the CDR3 is TGCAGTGCCACACGGGGAAGGGAGGACACTGAAGCTTTCTTT.

The chain has TRBV27 and TRBJ1-4, with 8 positions matching TRBD1. Trimming removed 6 bases from V and 7 bases from J; junction bases left unmatched: 7. The germline gives CDR1 MNHEY, CDR2 SMNVEV (reference sequence). The CDR3 covers 14 residues. CDR3 coding DNA: TGTGCCAGCAGATTTACAGGGGGAAGTGAAAAACTGTTTTTT. Its protein is CASRFTGGSEKLFF. Supplemented by reference TRBV27 and TRBJ1-4, the full variable domain reads EAQVTQNPRYLITVTGKKLTVTCSQNMNHEYMSWYRQDPGLGLRQIYYSMNVEVTDKGDVPEGYKVSRKEKRNFPLILESPSPNQTSLYFCASRFTGGSEKLFFGSGTQLSVL.

This clonotype showed up many times. This chain joins TRBV5-6 and TRBJ2-1; 8 bases are a match to TRBD2. The CDR3 covers 15 residues. Germline V lookup: CDR1 SGHDT, CDR2 YYEEEE. The ends lost 1 base at V and 4 bases at J; junction bases unmatched: 4. The CDR3 sequence is CASSLTAGAYNEQFF. CDR3 sequence (DNA): TGTGCCAGCAGCTTGACAGCGGGAGCATACAATGAGCAGTTCTTC. The variable domain in full, completed from reference TRBV5-6 and TRBJ2-1, reads DAGVTQSPTHLIKTRGQQVTLRCSPKSGHDTVSWYQQALGQGPQFIFQYYEEEERQRGNFPDRFSGHQFPNYSSELNVNALLLGDSALYLCASSLTAGAYNEQFFGPGTRLTVL.

The chain employs TRBV20-1 and TRBJ2-5, with TRBD1 matching over 7 bases. Trimming removed 1 base from V and 1 base from J; junction bases left unmatched: 3. The CDR3 loop spans 14 amino acids. Germline V lookup: CDR1 DFQATT, CDR2 SNEGSKA (reference sequence). The CDR3 coding sequence is TGCAGTGCTAGAGTCGGGACAGTCCAAGAGACCCAGTACTTC. It translates to CSARVGTVQETQYF.

The table lists this clonotype with many counts. V and J are TRBV6-1 and TRBJ1-4; D is uncertain. The V and J ends lost 4 bases and 6 bases respectively, with 12 bases between them. The CDR3 spans 14 residues. CDR1 is MNHNS, CDR2 SASEGT, per germline. This chain's CDR3 is CASSVDRTYEKLFF. The CDR3, as DNA: TGTGCCAGCAGTGTTGACCGGACTTATGAAAAACTGTTTTTT.

This clonotype has more than one count but fewer than ten. The chain carries TRBV15 and TRBJ1-4, with D possibly matching TRBD1 (5 bases). The CDR3 is 13 residues long. The germline CDR1 and CDR2 sequences are LNHNV and YYDKDF (reference sequence). With 3 bases removed from V and 8 bases from J, the gap between germline ends came to 10 bases. The CDR3 DNA sequence: TGTGCCACCAGCAGGGGCAGGGACGAAAAACTGTTTTTT. This sequence encodes CATSRGRDEKLFF.

This clonotype has just a few counts. CDR3 in amino acids: CSVVGDMNTEAFF. CDR3 DNA: TGCAGCGTTGTCGGGGATATGAACACTGAAGCTTTCTTT. The rearrangement joins TRBV29-1 to TRBJ1-1; D is undetermined. Trimming took off 4 bases at V and 0 bases at J, with 9 bases between the two ends. CDR1 SQVTM and CDR2 ANQGSEA come from the germline V gene. CDR3 size: 13 residues.

In this sample, this clonotype turned up many times. The CDR3 loop is CASNRGGSYEQYV. CDR3 DNA sequence: TGTGCCAGCAACCGTGGGGGGTCCTACGAGCAGTACGTC. The rearrangement uses TRBV6-1 and TRBJ2-7, with D perhaps TRBD2 (6 bases). The germline V and J ends were trimmed by 7 bases and 1 base, with 11 bases remaining between them. This CDR3 spans 13 amino acids. The germline CDR1 and CDR2 sequences are MNHNS and SASEGT.

There are a few counts of this clonotype. The chain employs TRBV5-1 and TRBJ1-5; no clear D. Trimming stripped 1 base from V and 1 base from J, with 9 bases between. The CDR3 has 15 residues. Per germline, CDR1 SGHRS and CDR2 YFSETQ. The DNA for the CDR3 is TGCGCCAGCAGCTTGCGGGGAGAAAGCAATCAGCCCCAGCATTTT. Its translation is CASSLRGESNQPQHF.

This clonotype was seen many times. This chain links TRBV20-1 with TRBJ1-6; D not resolved. CDR1 is DFQATT, CDR2 SNEGSKA, per germline (reference sequence). The CDR3 sequence is 16 residues long. V lost 3 bases and J lost 9, with 21 bases in between. The CDR3 DNA follows: TGCAGTGCTAGTCGCCAGACAAGGGTTCATGGTTCACCCCTCCACTTT. It is translated as CSASRQTRVHGSPLHF.

CDR3: CASSYPGRSSGANVLTF. The CDR3 coding sequence is TGTGCCAGCAGTTACCCTGGACGGAGCTCTGGGGCCAACGTCCTGACTTTC. J is TRBJ2-6 and V is TRBV6-2 or TRBV6-3, with D hard to call. This CDR3 has 17 amino acids. Per the germline V gene, CDR1 is MNHEY and CDR2 is SVGEGT. Trimming stripped 2 bases from V and 0 bases from J, with 11 bases between.